The present T cell receptor (beta chain) was sequenced within a study of cytomegalovirus exposure and HLA in healthy donors listed by TCRdb under 2017. The study in broad terms: According to an earlier analysis of a few hundred of the donors, 200 million or so T cells yielded over 90 million unique TCR beta sequences and about 300 Gb of sequence data. Among the roughly 380 genotyped donors, 75% to 90% belonged to the genetic ancestry cluster associated with self-reported Caucasian donors. The study was designed to test whether signatures of past pathogen exposure could be identified by cataloging public T cell receptors. All discovery cohort repertoires had been generated using a single sequencing platform. Roughly 5 DR-DQ haplotypes were handled as single units for association and clustering because linkage in the cohort was strong. Along with the roughly 700-subject first cohort, a separate validation cohort of more than 90 different subjects was used. In an earlier analysis of 587 of the donors, high-throughput TCR beta sequencing was used to judge whether each TCR beta V gene segment behaved as functional or pseudogenic. Donor age, sex, ethnicity and CMV serostatus were compiled alongside the repertoire data. Rather than drawing on any new phenotypic data, the later analysis identified candidate immune exposures from TCR beta sequences and the way those sequences occurred across donors. On average, about 200,000 unique TCR beta nucleotide sequences were sequenced per donor among some 420 genotyped donors of the cohort, with roughly a sixth of those sequences being non-productive. An early release that covered about 600 HLA-typed donors contained about 290 gigabases of sequencing data and 70 million to 100 million unique TCR sequences. A later analysis re-analyzed previously published TCR beta repertoires from 666 donors and added high-resolution HLA genotyping to study TCR occurrence patterns. To predict cytomegalovirus infection status, the study brought together high-throughput TCR immunosequencing, statistical association of individual TCRs with disease status, and machine learning. A later genetic analysis took genome-wide SNP genotypes for about 65% of the 666 donors and used that subset as a discovery cohort. Using immunosequencing, the study profiled T cell repertoires from some 670 subjects and related those repertoires to cytomegalovirus serostatus. Class I and class II HLA loci were covered by the typing at four-digit resolution. Typing coverage differed by locus: A, B, C, DRB1 and DQB1 were typed in about 620-640 donors, DQA1 in approximately 520, DPA1 in around 580, and DPB1 in 400 to 490.

The CDR3 sequence holds 16 residues, the cysteine and phenylalanine included. Only CDR3 DNA remains: 48 bases, in frame from the first base. CDR1 and CDR2, looked up from the germline V gene (reference sequence), are SEHNR and FQNEAQ. The cohort consisted of 600 to 700 healthy bone marrow donors. At the time of sampling, every cohort member was nominally healthy, though immune exposures that went unrecorded were likely present. The donor was CMV seronegative and belonged to the group of approximately 320 seronegative cohort members. A peripheral blood sample was provided by each donor, and peripheral blood mononuclear cells were used for TCR beta sequencing. The Qiagen DNeasy Blood Extraction Kit was used to extract genomic DNA from the blood cell samples. Receptor amplification or capture employed the immunoSEQ multiplex PCR assay. The multiplex PCR relied on a mix of 60 forward primers for TCR Vbeta segments and 13 reverse primers for TCR Jbeta segments. The CDR3 region of rearranged TCR beta genes was amplified from genomic DNA by a multiplex PCR assay. Amplified TCR beta libraries were sequenced as 87-base-pair reads on the Illumina HiSeq System. For the original study's pipeline: In a later analysis, about 80 million unique TCR beta chains were counted across the roughly 670 repertoires, and roughly 10 million of these chains were shared by at least two donors. Raw reads were error-corrected and collapsed into unique sequences by a nearest-neighbor algorithm in which closely related sequences were merged to remove PCR and sequencing errors. Alignment of CDR3 sequences to IMGT reference sequences was used to assign V, D and J gene segments. For a sequence to be retained, a match of at least six nucleotides was required to both a V gene segment and a J gene segment. A rearrangement was called productive if the CDR3 had no stop codons and remained in frame with V and J, and every other rearrangement was called non-productive. Following IMGT convention, CDR3 was defined as the stretch from the second conserved V-encoded cysteine up to the conserved J-encoded phenylalanine. The earlier analysis of a few hundred of the donors excluded sequences that lacked an unambiguous match to a single V gene segment. An earlier analysis of about 600 of the donors called V segments functional above 56.7% productive rearrangements and segregating when the between-donor standard deviation exceeded 5%. To diagnose cytomegalovirus status from the catalog of TCR beta chain sequences, a statistical classification framework was built. V and J gene assignment, in a later analysis, came from comparing TCR nucleotide sequences with IMGT/GENE-DB human TR gene sequences. In a later analysis, CDR3 sequences and most-parsimonious VDJ recombination scenarios were assigned using the TCRdist pipeline. In a later analysis, each TCR beta chain was defined by its CDR3 amino acid sequence together with its V-gene family, and reads without a unique V-gene family were excluded. To address suspected cross-contamination and a sequencing artifact, a later analysis removed approximately 600 highly shared, low-generation-probability nucleotide sequences. In a later analysis, a clonal expansion index for each public chain was calculated from normalized within-repertoire ranks of inferred template counts. In a later analysis, generation probabilities were computed using a VDJ recombination model fitted to out-of-frame rearrangements, and the results were checked against IGoR. Hypergeometric tests were used in a later analysis to score TCR-TCR, TCR-HLA and TCR-CMV co-occurrence, with a repertoire-size bias correction applied to the TCR pairs. To estimate false discovery rates, a later analysis permuted the HLA or CMV assignments 20 times. In a later analysis, co-occurring TCRs were grouped using DBSCAN, with TCRdist sequence similarity added in when clustering inside HLA-allele-positive subsets. Repertoires with fewer than 30,000 or more than 120,000 public chains, plus five repertoires with anomalous nucleotide sharing, were excluded from co-occurrence clustering. Held by TCRdb, this immuneACCESS table contains in-frame sequences only and omits some clones. Under half of the omission traces to an unresolved V gene where checked; the cause of the rest is unknown. D and trimming were read from the DNA, whereas the V and J calls and clone size are those reported in that table. The sample table contains about 250,000 clones; only one count was recorded for about four fifths of them. The ten biggest clones cover more than 0.3% of the sample.

This clone was seen more than once but under ten times. Its binding antigen is unknown. Mismatch with germline at one junction end may stem from a read error. Study-wide conclusions, independent of this receptor: Three of the identified cytomegalovirus-associated TCR beta chains were confirmed in vitro to be specific for cytomegalovirus antigens. A later genetic analysis associated a missense DCLRE1C variant with V-gene and J-gene trimming of TCR beta chains, and an independent cohort replicated the association. According to a later analysis, TCR association rates differed among HLA loci, with DRB1 alleles showing the most associated TCRs and HLA-C alleles showing the fewest. Linkage disequilibrium might explain the correlated functional status among segregating V segments, but an unknown experimental factor could not be excluded. A further reported finding was that TCR beta sequences accurately predicted the HLA-A and HLA-B alleles for most subjects in the first cohort. Roughly uniform sequencing depth across donors was assumed in presence/absence analyses, although this assumption may not hold. The study gave a list of about 170 TCR beta chains associated with cytomegalovirus. A later analysis reported that several top co-occurrence clusters appeared linked to parvovirus B19, influenza, CMV and Epstein-Barr virus. Because some donors lacked HLA typing at each locus, the association tests relied only on the typed subset. In a later genetic analysis, fewer N-insertions in productive TCRs were reported among donors in an Asian-associated ancestry cluster than the roughly 700-donor mean. In a later analysis, most CMV-associated TCR beta chains were found to appear HLA-restricted, with HLA associations seemingly driven largely by CMV exposure. The authors suggested that the approach could potentially be extended to other disease states and immunological phenotypes. Because the 87-base-pair reads could not distinguish some IMGT-functional V segments, including TRBV6-2 and TRBV6-3, those segments were excluded. An earlier analysis of approximately 570 of the donors showed that most TCR beta V segments appeared in productive rearrangements either about 87% or about 30% of the time, which broadly matched IMGT annotations. A later analysis associated 15,000 to 20,000 TCR beta sequences with specific HLA alleles at a false discovery rate of 0.05. Immune exposure information for the cohort was limited to CMV serostatus. A cluster of highly shared sequence variants was judged likely to represent a technical artifact of the sequencing pipeline. Most TCR sequences were seen in very few donors, while some public TCRs were found in many individuals. Because counts were too low, under 20 rarely observed V segments, including chromosome 9 orphons, were left out of the earlier analysis of 500 to 750 of the donors. When HLA alleles, especially DR and DQ, strongly co-occurred, TCR associations were difficult to assign to individual alleles. In a later analysis, HLA-associated TCR beta chains showed more clonal expansion and lower generation probabilities than non-associated chains that were equally common. Only TCR beta chains were sequenced in this cohort, and the absence of alpha or paired-chain data limited detectable features. In both the original and validation cohorts, the classifier was reported to diagnose cytomegalovirus status with high specificity and sensitivity.

This sequence was found in a girl aged 2-15 years in good health and CMV-seronegative. The source material was PBMCs. This chain is built from TRBV7-9 and TRBJ2-7, and 9 junctional nucleotides match TRBD2. CDR3 protein: CSSSLVSLAGTYEQYF. The nucleotide sequence reads as follows: TGTTCCAGCAGCTTAGTGAGTCTAGCGGGAACCTACGAGCAGTACTTC.